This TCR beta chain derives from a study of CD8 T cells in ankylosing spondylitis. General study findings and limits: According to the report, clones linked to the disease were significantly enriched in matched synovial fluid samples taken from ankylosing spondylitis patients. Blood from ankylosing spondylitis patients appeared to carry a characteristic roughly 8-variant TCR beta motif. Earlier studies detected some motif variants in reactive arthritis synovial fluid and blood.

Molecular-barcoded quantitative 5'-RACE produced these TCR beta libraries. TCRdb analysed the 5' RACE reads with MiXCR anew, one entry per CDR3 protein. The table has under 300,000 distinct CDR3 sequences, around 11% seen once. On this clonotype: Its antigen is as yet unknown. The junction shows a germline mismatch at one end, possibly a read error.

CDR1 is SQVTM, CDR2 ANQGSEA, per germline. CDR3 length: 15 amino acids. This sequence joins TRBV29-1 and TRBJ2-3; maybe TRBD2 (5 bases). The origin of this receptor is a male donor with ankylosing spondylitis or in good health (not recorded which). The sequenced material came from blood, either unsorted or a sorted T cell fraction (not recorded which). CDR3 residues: CSVEVTAKRGDTQYF. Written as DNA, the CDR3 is TGTAGCGTTGAAGTGACTGCCAAACGGGGAGATACGCAGTATTTT.